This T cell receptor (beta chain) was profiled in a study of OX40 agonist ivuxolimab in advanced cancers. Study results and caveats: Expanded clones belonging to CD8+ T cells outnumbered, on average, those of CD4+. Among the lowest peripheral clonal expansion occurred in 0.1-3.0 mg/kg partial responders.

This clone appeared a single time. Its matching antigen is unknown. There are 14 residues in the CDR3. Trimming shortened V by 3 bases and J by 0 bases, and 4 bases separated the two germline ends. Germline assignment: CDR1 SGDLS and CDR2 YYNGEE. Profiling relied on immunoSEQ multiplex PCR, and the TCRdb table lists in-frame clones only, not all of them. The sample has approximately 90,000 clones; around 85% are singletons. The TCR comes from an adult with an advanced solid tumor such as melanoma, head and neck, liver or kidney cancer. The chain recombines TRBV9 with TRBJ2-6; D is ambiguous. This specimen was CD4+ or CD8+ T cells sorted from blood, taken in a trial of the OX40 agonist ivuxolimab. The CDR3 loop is CASSAYSGANVLTF. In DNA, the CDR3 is TGTGCCAGCAGCGCTTACTCTGGGGCCAACGTCCTGACTTTC. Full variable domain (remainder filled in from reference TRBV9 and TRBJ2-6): DSGVTQTPKHLITATGQRVTLRCSPRSGDLSVYWYQQSLDQGLQFLIQYYNGEERAKGNILERFSAQQFPDLHSELNLSSLELGDSALYFCASSAYSGANVLTFGAGSRLTVL.